The following is a TCR beta chain sequence with its context. This CDR3 contains 16 residues. With 7 bases clipped from V and 5 bases from J, the junction kept 14 bases outside the gene matches. Per the germline V gene, CDR1 is ENHRY and CDR2 is SYGVKD. The record originates from a study of tumour-infiltrating T cells in Burkitt lymphoma. For the study at large: Repertoire clonality predicted overall and progression-free survival.

Measured with immunoSEQ multiplex PCR; TCRdb has only the in-frame clones, and not every one. The profile shows about 900 clones, roughly nine tenths of them singletons. The sequencing sample was made of tumor tissue. The source is a human donor with diffuse large B-cell lymphoma. V usage is TRBV10-3 and J usage is TRBJ2-7; 10 bases agree with TRBD2. The CDR3 protein is CAIMEAVAGGVDEQYF. The CDR3 DNA follows: TGTGCCATCATGGAGGCAGTAGCGGGAGGAGTTGACGAGCAGTACTTC.